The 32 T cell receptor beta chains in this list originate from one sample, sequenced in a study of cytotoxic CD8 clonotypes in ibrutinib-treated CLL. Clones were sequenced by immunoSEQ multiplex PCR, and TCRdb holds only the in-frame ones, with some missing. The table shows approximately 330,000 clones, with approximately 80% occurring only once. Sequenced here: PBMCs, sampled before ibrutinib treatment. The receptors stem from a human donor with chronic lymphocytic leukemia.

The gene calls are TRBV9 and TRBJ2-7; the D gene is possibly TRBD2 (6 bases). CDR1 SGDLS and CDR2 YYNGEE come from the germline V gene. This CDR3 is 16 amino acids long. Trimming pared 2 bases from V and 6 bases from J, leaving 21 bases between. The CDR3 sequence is CASSVGGSQTSSEQYF. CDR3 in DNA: TGTGCCAGCAGCGTGGGGGGTAGCCAGACGTCCAGCGAGCAGTACTTC.

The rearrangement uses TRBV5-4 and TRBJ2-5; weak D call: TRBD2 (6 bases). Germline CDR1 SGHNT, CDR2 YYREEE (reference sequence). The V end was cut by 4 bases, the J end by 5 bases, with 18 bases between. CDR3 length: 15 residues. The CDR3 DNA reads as TGTGCCAGCAGCCCGGGACTGCTGCACTGGGAGACCCAGTACTTC. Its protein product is CASSPGLLHWETQYF.

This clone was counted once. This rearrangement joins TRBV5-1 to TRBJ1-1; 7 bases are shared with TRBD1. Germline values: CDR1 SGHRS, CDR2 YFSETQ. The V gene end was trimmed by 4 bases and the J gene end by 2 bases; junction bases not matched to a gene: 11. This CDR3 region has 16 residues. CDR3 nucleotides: TGCGCCAGCAGCCTAAATACAGGGGTCCTTAACACTGAAGCTTTCTTT. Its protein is CASSLNTGVLNTEAFF.

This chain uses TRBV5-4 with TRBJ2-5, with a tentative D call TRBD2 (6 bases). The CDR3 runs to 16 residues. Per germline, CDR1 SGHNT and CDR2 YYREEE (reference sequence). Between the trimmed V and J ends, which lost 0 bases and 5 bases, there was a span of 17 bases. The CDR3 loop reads CASSLDITGVGETQYF. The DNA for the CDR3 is TGTGCCAGCAGCTTGGATATAACGGGAGTAGGGGAGACCCAGTACTTC.

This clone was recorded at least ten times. The DNA for the CDR3 is TGTGCCAGCAGATGGGTCGGTAGGCGTGCCGGGGAGCTGTTTTTT. Protein sequence: CASRWVGRRAGELFF. The rearrangement uses TRBV27 and TRBJ2-2, with D unclear. Trimming shortened V by 6 bases and J by 6 bases, and 17 bases separated the two germline ends. This CDR3 is 15 amino acids long. CDR1 MNHEY and CDR2 SMNVEV come from the germline V gene (reference sequence).

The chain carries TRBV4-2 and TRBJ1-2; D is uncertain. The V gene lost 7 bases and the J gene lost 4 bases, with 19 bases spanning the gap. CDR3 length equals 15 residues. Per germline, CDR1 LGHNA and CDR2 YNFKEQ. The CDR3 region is CASIPNYEIGYGYTF. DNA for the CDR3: TGTGCCAGCATCCCGAACTACGAGATAGGCTATGGCTACACCTTC.

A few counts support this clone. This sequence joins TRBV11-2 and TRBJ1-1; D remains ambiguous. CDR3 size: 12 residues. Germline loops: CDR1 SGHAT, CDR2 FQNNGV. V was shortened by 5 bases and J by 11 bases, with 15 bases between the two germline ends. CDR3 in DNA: TGTGCCAGCAGCCCCAATGGATGGACGGCTTTCTTT. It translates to CASSPNGWTAFF.

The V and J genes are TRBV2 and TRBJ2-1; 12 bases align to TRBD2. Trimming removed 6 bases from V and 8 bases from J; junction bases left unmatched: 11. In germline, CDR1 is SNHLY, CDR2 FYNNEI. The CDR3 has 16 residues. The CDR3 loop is CASSLTTSGSTDEQFF. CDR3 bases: TGTGCCAGCAGCCTCACGACTAGCGGGAGCACTGATGAGCAGTTCTTC.

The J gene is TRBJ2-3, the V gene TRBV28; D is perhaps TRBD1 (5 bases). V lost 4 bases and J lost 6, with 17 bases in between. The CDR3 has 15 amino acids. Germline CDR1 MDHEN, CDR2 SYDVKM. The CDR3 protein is CASSSLAQGEDTQYF. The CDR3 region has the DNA TGTGCCAGCAGTTCCCTCGCGCAGGGTGAGGATACGCAGTATTTT.

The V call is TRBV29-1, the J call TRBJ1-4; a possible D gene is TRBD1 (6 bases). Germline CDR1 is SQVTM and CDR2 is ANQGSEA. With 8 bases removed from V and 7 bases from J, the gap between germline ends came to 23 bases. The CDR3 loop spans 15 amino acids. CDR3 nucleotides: TGCAGCACCTACGGAGCAGGGGATTACGCTGAAAAACTGTTTTTT. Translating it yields CSTYGAGDYAEKLFF.

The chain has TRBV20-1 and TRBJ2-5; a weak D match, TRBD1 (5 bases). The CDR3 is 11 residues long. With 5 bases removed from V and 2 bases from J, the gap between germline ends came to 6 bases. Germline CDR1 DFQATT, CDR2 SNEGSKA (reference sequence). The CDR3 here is CSAGAQETQYF. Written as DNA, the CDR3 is TGCAGTGCTGGGGCTCAAGAGACCCAGTACTTC.

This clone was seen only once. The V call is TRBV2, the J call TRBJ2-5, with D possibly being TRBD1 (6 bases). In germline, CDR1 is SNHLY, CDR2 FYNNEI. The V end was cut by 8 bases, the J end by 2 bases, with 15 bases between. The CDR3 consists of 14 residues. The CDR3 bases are TGTGCCAGCCGCAGACAGGAGCAACAAGAGACCCAGTACTTC. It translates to CASRRQEQQETQYF. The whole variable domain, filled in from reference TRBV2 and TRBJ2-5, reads EPEVTQTPSHQVTQMGQEVILRCVPISNHLYFYWYRQILGQKVEFLVSFYNNEISEKSEIFDDQFSVERPDGSNFTLKIRSTKLEDSAMYFCASRRQEQQETQYFGPGTRLLVL.

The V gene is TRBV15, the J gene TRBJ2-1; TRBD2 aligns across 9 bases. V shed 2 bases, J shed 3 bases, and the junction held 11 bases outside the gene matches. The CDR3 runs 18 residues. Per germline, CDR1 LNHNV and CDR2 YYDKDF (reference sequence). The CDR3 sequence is CATSRNSGSIVFYNEQFF. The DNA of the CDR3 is TGTGCCACCAGCAGAAATAGCGGGAGCATCGTATTCTACAATGAGCAGTTCTTC.

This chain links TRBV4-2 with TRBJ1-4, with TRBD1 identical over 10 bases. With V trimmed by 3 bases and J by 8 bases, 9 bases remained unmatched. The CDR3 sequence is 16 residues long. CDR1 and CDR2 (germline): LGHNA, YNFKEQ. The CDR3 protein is CASSHSSGTGEEKLFF. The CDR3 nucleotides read TGTGCCAGCAGCCATTCCTCCGGGACAGGGGAGGAAAAACTGTTTTTT.

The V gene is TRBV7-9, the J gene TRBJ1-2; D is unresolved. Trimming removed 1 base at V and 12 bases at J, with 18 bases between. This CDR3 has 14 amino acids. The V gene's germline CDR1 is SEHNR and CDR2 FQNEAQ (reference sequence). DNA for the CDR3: TGTGCCAGCAGCTTAGAACTTACTCCGTTGAGTAACACCTTC. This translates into CASSLELTPLSNTF.

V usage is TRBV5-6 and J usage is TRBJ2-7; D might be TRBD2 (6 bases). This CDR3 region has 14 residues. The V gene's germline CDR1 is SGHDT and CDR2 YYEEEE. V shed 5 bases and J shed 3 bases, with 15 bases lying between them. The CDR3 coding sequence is TGTGCCAGCAGATATCGACCGCGGGGCTACGAGCAGTACTTC. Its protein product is CASRYRPRGYEQYF.

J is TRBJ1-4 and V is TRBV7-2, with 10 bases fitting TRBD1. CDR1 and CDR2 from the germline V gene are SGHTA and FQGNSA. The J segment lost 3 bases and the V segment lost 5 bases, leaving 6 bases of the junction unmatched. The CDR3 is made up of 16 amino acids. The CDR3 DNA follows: TGTGCCAGCAGCGAGCCCGGGACAGGGGCTAATGAAAAACTGTTTTTT. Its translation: CASSEPGTGANEKLFF.

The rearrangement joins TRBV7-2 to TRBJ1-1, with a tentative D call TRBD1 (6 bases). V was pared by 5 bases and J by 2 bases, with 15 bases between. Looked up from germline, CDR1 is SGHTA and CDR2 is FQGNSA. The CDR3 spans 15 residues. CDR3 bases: TGTGCCAGCAGCCCTAGGAGGGGGGGCAACACTGAAGCTTTCTTT. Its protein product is CASSPRRGGNTEAFF.

CDR3 nucleotide sequence: TGTGCCAGCAAGGGACAGCCTTCCTATGGCTACACCTTC. Protein sequence: CASKGQPSYGYTF. This chain links TRBV28 with TRBJ1-2; 7 nucleotides agree with TRBD1. Per germline, CDR1 MDHEN and CDR2 SYDVKM. Trimming cost V 7 bases and J 4 bases; bases outside gene matches: 6. There are 13 residues in the CDR3.

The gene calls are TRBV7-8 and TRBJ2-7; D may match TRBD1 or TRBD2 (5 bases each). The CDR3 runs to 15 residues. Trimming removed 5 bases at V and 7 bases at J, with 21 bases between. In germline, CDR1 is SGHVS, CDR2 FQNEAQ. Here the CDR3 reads CASSPRTDSPGEQYF. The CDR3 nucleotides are TGTGCCAGCAGCCCTAGGACTGATTCGCCAGGGGAGCAGTACTTC.

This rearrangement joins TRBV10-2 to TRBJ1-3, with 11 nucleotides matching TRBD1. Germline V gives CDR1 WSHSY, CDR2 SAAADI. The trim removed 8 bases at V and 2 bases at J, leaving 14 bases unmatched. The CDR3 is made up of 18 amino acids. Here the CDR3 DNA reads TGCGCCAGCTCCGGGACAGGGGGGATCAGGTTAGCTGGAAACACCATATATTTT. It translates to CASSGTGGIRLAGNTIYF.

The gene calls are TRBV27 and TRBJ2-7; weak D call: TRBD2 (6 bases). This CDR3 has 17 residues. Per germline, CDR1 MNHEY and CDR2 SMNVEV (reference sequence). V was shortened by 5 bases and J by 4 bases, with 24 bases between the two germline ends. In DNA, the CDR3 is TGTGCCAGCAGTATAACCGGAGGGAGCTTCGCTGGTTACGAGCAGTACTTC. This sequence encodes CASSITGGSFAGYEQYF.

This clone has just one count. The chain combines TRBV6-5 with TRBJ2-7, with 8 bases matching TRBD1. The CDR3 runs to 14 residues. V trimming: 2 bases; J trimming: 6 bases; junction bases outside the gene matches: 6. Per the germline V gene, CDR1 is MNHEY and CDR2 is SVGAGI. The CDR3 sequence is CASSYRTGRFEQYF. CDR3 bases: TGTGCCAGCAGTTACAGGACAGGGCGATTCGAGCAGTACTTC.

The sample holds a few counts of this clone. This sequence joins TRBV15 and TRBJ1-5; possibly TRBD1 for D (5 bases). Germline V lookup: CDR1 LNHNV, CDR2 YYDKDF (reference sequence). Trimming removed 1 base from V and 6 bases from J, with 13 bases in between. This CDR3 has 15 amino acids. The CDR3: CATSRGLTEAQPQHF. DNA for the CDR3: TGTGCCACCAGCAGAGGCTTGACAGAAGCTCAGCCCCAGCATTTT.

The CDR3 DNA follows: TGTGCCAGCAGCCGTGGGGGGGGCGTACGGCCCCAGCATTTT. This translates into CASSRGGGVRPQHF. This chain connects TRBV11-2 to TRBJ1-5; D may be TRBD1 (6 bases). CDR3 length: 14 residues. Per germline, CDR1 SGHAT and CDR2 FQNNGV. Trimming stripped 5 bases from V and 9 bases from J, with 17 bases between. Full variable domain (remainder filled in from reference TRBV11-2 and TRBJ1-5): EAGVAQSPRYKIIEKRQSVAFWCNPISGHATLYWYQQILGQGPKLLIQFQNNGVVDDSQLPKDRFSAERLKGVDSTLKIQPAKLEDSAVYLCASSRGGGVRPQHFGDGTRLSIL.

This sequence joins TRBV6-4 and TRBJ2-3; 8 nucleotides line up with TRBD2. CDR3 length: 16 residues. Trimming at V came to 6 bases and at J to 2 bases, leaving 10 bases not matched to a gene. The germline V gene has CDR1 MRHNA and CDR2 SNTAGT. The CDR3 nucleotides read TGTGCCAGCAGGAAGAGGGGACTAGATTTCACAGATACGCAGTATTTT. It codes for CASRKRGLDFTDTQYF.

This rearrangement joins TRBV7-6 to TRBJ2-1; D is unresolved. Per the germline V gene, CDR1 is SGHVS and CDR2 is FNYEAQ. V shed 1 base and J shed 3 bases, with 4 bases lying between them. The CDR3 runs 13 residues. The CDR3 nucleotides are TGTGCCAGCAGCTTAGAGGACTACAATGAGCAGTTCTTC. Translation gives CASSLEDYNEQFF.

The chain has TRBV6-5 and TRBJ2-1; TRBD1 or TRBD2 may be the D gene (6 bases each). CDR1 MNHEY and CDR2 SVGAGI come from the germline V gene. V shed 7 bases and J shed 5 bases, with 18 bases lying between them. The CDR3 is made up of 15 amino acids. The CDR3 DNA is TGTGCCAGCAACCGAAGGGGGGCCGATGACAATGAGCAGTTCTTC. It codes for CASNRRGADDNEQFF.

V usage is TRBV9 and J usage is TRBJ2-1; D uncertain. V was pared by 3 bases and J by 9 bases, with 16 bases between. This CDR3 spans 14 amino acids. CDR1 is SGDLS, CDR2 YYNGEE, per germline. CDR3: CASSAGQTVGEQFF. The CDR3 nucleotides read TGTGCCAGCAGCGCAGGTCAAACAGTCGGTGAGCAGTTCTTC.

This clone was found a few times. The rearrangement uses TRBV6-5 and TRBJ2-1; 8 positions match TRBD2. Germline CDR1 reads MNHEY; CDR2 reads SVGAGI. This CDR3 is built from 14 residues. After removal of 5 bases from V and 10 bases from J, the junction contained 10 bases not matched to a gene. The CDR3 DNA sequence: TGTGCCAGCAGTGACACAGAGCGGGAGTACGAGCAGTTCTTC. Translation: CASSDTEREYEQFF.

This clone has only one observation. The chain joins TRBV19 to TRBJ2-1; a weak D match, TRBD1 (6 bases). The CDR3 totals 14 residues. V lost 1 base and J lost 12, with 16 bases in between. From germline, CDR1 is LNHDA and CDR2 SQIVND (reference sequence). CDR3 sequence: CASSIVHRDGMQFF. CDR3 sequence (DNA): TGTGCCAGTAGTATAGTTCACAGGGATGGTATGCAGTTCTTC.

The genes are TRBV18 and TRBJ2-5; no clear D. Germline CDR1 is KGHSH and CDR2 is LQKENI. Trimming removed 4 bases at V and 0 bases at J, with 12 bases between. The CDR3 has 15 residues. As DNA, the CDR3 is TGTGCCAGCTCACAACTCCATCAGCACCAAGAGACCCAGTACTTC. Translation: CASSQLHQHQETQYF.